These T cell receptor beta chains were read from a single sample in a study of identical twins. MiXCR, applied by TCRdb to the 5' RACE reads, yields one record per CDR3 protein. Among around 510,000 distinct CDR3 sequences listed, over 11% were seen once. The sample was also reused in another study, on yellow fever vaccine responses in identical twins.

Sequenced input: CD4+ T cells sorted from blood. These receptors all stem from a young woman in good health. CDR3s include the opening cysteine and the closing phenylalanine or tryptophan. Fields, in order: V gene, clone size, J gene, D gene, CDR3 DNA, CDR3 protein. D genes are given only for firm matches. Clone sizes are given selectively: once, few, many, or a class where the clone is expanded.

V gene: TRBV6-1; clone size: .; J gene: TRBJ2-3; D gene: TRBD1; CDR3 DNA: TGTGCCAGCAGTCTTCCCGACAGGGGACGATTCACAGATACGCAGTATTTT; CDR3 protein: CASSLPDRGRFTDTQYF
V gene: TRBV6-5; clone size: .; J gene: TRBJ2-5; D gene: TRBD2; CDR3 DNA: TGTGCCAGCAGTTACTTCAGGGGGACTAGCGGGAGTAAGGGGACCCAGTACTTC; CDR3 protein: CASSYFRGTSGSKGTQYF
V gene: TRBV7-2; clone size: few; J gene: TRBJ2-7; D gene: TRBD1; CDR3 DNA: TGTGCCAGCAGCTTAGTCTCGGGACAGATCTACGAGCAGTACTTC; CDR3 protein: CASSLVSGQIYEQYF
V gene: TRBV12-3/TRBV12-4; clone size: .; J gene: TRBJ2-7; D gene: .; CDR3 DNA: TGTGCCAGCAGTTTTATCCCCCCGGGGTCAGGCTACGAGCAGTACTTC; CDR3 protein: CASSFIPPGSGYEQYF
V gene: TRBV20-1; clone size: .; J gene: TRBJ2-7; D gene: .; CDR3 DNA: TGCAGTGCTAGAGATTGGAGCGGATACGAGCAGTACTTC; CDR3 protein: CSARDWSGYEQYF
V gene: TRBV3-1; clone size: .; J gene: TRBJ2-3; D gene: .; CDR3 DNA: TGTGCCAGCGGGGGACTTACCACAGATACGCAGTATTTT; CDR3 protein: CASGGLTTDTQYF
V gene: TRBV3-1; clone size: .; J gene: TRBJ1-3; D gene: .; CDR3 DNA: TGTGCCAGCAGCCAAGTTATGCCAGTCTCTGGAAACACCATATATTTT; CDR3 protein: CASSQVMPVSGNTIYF
V gene: TRBV11-2; clone size: many; J gene: TRBJ2-1; D gene: .; CDR3 DNA: TGTGCCAGCAGCTTAGGCCTTAATACGGGATACAATGAGCAGTTCTTC; CDR3 protein: CASSLGLNTGYNEQFF
V gene: TRBV29-1; clone size: few; J gene: TRBJ2-3; D gene: .; CDR3 DNA: TGCAGCGTTGAAGATCTGGGGAGCCCAAACTTTAGCACAGATACGCAGTATTTT; CDR3 protein: CSVEDLGSPNFSTDTQYF
V gene: TRBV7-6; clone size: .; J gene: TRBJ2-7; D gene: TRBD2; CDR3 DNA: TGTGCCAGCAGCTTACTTCTGGCTAGCGGGAGCTCTTCCTACGAGCAGTACTTC; CDR3 protein: CASSLLLASGSSSYEQYF
V gene: TRBV7-9; clone size: many; J gene: TRBJ2-7; D gene: .; CDR3 DNA: TGTGCCAGCAGCTTCGATACCCTCCACCCCGTAAAGCAGTACTTC; CDR3 protein: CASSFDTLHPVKQYF
V gene: TRBV11-2; clone size: .; J gene: TRBJ2-5; D gene: TRBD2; CDR3 DNA: TGTGCCAGCAGCCACCGCCCCGGGACTAGCGGGGGGCTGGAGACCCAGTACTTC; CDR3 protein: CASSHRPGTSGGLETQYF
V gene: TRBV20-1; clone size: .; J gene: TRBJ2-7; D gene: TRBD1; CDR3 DNA: TGCAGTGCTGGGGACAGGGAGCAGTACTTC; CDR3 protein: CSAGDREQYF
V gene: TRBV4-3; clone size: many; J gene: TRBJ2-1; D gene: TRBD2; CDR3 DNA: TGCGCCAGCAGCCAAGATCGGACTAGCGGGAGACTATACAATGAGCAGTTCTTC; CDR3 protein: CASSQDRTSGRLYNEQFF
V gene: TRBV12-3/TRBV12-4; clone size: .; J gene: TRBJ2-7; D gene: .; CDR3 DNA: TGTGCCAGCAGTGCAGACGGCGAGCAGTACTTC; CDR3 protein: CASSADGEQYF